These 2 T cell receptor beta chains share one sample of origin, sequenced in a study of blood T cell repertoires in COVID-19. Data came from immunoSEQ multiplex PCR; TCRdb stores just in-frame clones and leaves some out. The repertoire holds about 100,000 clones, with roughly 86% as singletons. Sequenced input: peripheral blood. The receptors come from a woman in her sixties or seventies with acute or convalescent COVID-19.

As concerns this clone: The same CDR3 is also encoded by other DNA sequences in this sample. The V and J genes are TRBV7-6 and TRBJ2-7; 8 nucleotides match TRBD2. The germline V gene has CDR1 SGHVS and CDR2 FNYEAQ. This CDR3 has 15 residues. V dropped 4 bases and J dropped 6; count of bases not matched to a gene: 11. The DNA for the CDR3 is TGTGCCAGCAGCTCGGGGGGGCTAAGGCGGGGCGAGCAGTACTTC. Translation gives CASSSGGLRRGEQYF.

The chain uses TRBV19 and TRBJ1-1, with 12 bases identical to TRBD1. CDR1 is LNHDA and CDR2 is SQIVND in the germline V gene (reference sequence). V dropped 4 bases and J dropped 12; count of bases not matched to a gene: 9. The CDR3 sequence is 14 residues long. CDR3 in DNA: TGTGCCAGTAGTAAGACCGGGACAGGGGGCCAAACTTTCTTT. It specifies CASSKTGTGGQTFF.